Listed below are T cell receptor beta chains from one sample, sequenced in a study of control samples from healthy donors and cancer patients. The protocol was immunoSEQ multiplex PCR, while the TCRdb copy is restricted to in-frame clones and leaves out a portion. The sample holds about 120,000 clones; 70% to 90% are singletons and the top ten take 30% to 50%. The specimen sequenced was blood. The source of these receptors is a man in his forties or fifties in good health. Each CDR3 is given with its conserved first and last residue. The order of the fields is D gene, V gene, J gene, CDR3 protein. D genes are given only for firm matches.

TRBD2,TRBV5-1,TRBJ2-3,CASSPRAGGFGDTQYF
TRBD1,TRBV7-9,TRBJ2-1,CASSYRQGALKGEQFF
.,TRBV2,TRBJ2-3,CASSEGLGDTQYF
.,TRBV9,TRBJ1-2,CASKGGDYGYTF
.,TRBV7-9,TRBJ1-2,CASSLAIWGNYGYTF
.,TRBV7-8,TRBJ2-4,CASSDPDRDKNIQYF
.,TRBV5-1,TRBJ2-7,CASSLGDRFYEQYF
TRBD1,TRBV27,TRBJ1-2,CASSLPRQGQSYGYTF
TRBD1,TRBV7-9,TRBJ2-5,CASSLAMTGTGEETQYF
.,TRBV30,TRBJ2-7,CAWSGAYEQYF
.,TRBV7-2,TRBJ1-2,CASSFPGMVYGYTF
.,TRBV6-2/TRBV6-3,TRBJ2-3,CASSYGTLTDTQYF
TRBD2,TRBV6-5,TRBJ2-5,CASRAGWETQYF
.,TRBV30,TRBJ1-1,CAWSDGVVTEAFF
TRBD1,TRBV4-1,TRBJ1-2,CASSQDGDRVVGYTF
.,TRBV7-2,TRBJ2-1,CASSLGSSSYNEQFF
.,TRBV5-1,TRBJ1-1,CASSEMEGGITEAFF
.,TRBV7-2,TRBJ1-2,CASSLQGPSRGYGYTF
TRBD1,TRBV5-1,TRBJ1-1,CASSIGQGGTEAFF
.,TRBV11-2,TRBJ1-4,CASSFTGSSEKLFF
.,TRBV27,TRBJ1-3,CASSLSYVSSGNTIYF
.,TRBV5-6,TRBJ2-7,CASSFQGKYEQYF
TRBD1,TRBV9,TRBJ1-2,CASSVQGAVNGYTF
.,TRBV6-6,TRBJ2-7,CARYEQYF
TRBD2,TRBV6-2/TRBV6-3,TRBJ2-7,CASGSPWGGYEQYF
.,TRBV3-1/TRBV3-2,TRBJ2-4,CASNRPRGGAKNIQYF
TRBD1,TRBV6-5,TRBJ2-3,CASRLDRGRTDTQYF
TRBD1,TRBV13,TRBJ2-7,CASSTGTGRTYEQYF
TRBD1,TRBV11-2,TRBJ2-2,CASRRGTGNTGELFF
.,TRBV9,TRBJ1-5,CARSWLGGQPQHF
.,TRBV12-5,TRBJ1-1,CASGFAGEAFF
.,TRBV18,TRBJ2-4,CASSPTQGGDIQYF
.,TRBV7-2,TRBJ2-3,CASSFGLVTDTQYF
TRBD1,TRBV6-2/TRBV6-3,TRBJ1-5,CASSKHTGGGGNQPQHF
.,TRBV25-1,TRBJ1-6,CASSVTGNSPLHF
.,TRBV6-5,TRBJ1-2,CASSRNPGTQSGYTF
.,TRBV27,TRBJ1-1,CASSLWTGEAFF
TRBD1,TRBV29-1,TRBJ2-2,CSVAGTGWTGELFF
.,TRBV6-5,TRBJ2-2,CASSYVPGNTGELFF
.,TRBV6-4,TRBJ2-3,CASSVSADPFLTQYF